These 22 T cell receptor beta chains were all obtained from the same sample, sequenced in a study of identifying expanded T cells in peripheral blood. The protocol was immunoSEQ multiplex PCR, while the TCRdb copy is restricted to in-frame clones and leaves out a portion. Seen here are roughly 120,000 clones, around 89% observed once, and the top ten hold around 8.2%. Material: blood. The source is a person aged 18-69 years in good health.

The V call is TRBV6-6, the J call TRBJ2-7; 10 nucleotides match TRBD1. The CDR3 runs to 16 residues. CDR1 is MNHNY, CDR2 SVGAGI, per germline (reference sequence). Germline trimming cut 2 bases from V and 4 bases from J; bases unmatched to any gene: 8. CDR3 DNA sequence: TGTGCCAGCAGTTACAACCCAGGGACAGGGGCGTACGAGCAGTACTTC. Its protein is CASSYNPGTGAYEQYF.

This sequence joins TRBV2 and TRBJ2-7, with 7 positions matching TRBD1. CDR3 size: 15 residues. Germline V gene sequence: CDR1 SNHLY, CDR2 FYNNEI. Trimming removed 2 bases from V and 0 bases from J; junction bases left unmatched: 4. The CDR3 is CASSEWDRGSYEQYF. As DNA, the CDR3 is TGTGCCAGCAGTGAATGGGACAGAGGCTCCTACGAGCAGTACTTC.

The V call is TRBV19, the J call TRBJ2-4, with 10 bases aligning to TRBD1. Trimming removed 3 bases from V and 8 bases from J; junction bases left unmatched: 10. Germline CDR1 is LNHDA and CDR2 is SQIVND (reference sequence). CDR3 size: 16 residues. The chain's CDR3 is CASSMTTGTGEDIQYF. The CDR3 DNA reads as TGTGCCAGTAGTATGACAACCGGGACAGGGGAGGACATTCAGTACTTC.

V usage is TRBV11-1 and J usage is TRBJ2-2; TRBD2 matches at 11 bases. The CDR3 is 16 residues long. Per germline, CDR1 SGHAT and CDR2 FQDESV (reference sequence). V lost 5 bases and J lost 1; bases outside the gene matches: 3. This CDR3 is CASSRGLAENTGELFF. The CDR3, as DNA: TGTGCCAGCAGCCGGGGACTAGCGGAGAACACCGGGGAGCTGTTTTTT.

This clone was picked up a small number of times. The gene calls are TRBV5-1 and TRBJ1-5, with 11 bases lining up with TRBD1. Germline-derived CDR1 and CDR2 are SGHRS and YFSETQ. V shed 0 bases, J shed 7 bases, and the junction held 6 bases outside the gene matches. The length of the CDR3 is 16 residues. The CDR3 spells CASSLADRGRPQPQHF. As DNA, the CDR3 is TGCGCCAGCAGCTTGGCGGACAGGGGGCGCCCCCAGCCCCAGCATTTT.

The J gene is TRBJ1-2, the V gene TRBV6-5; D gene uncertain. The CDR3 is made up of 14 amino acids. Germline assignment: CDR1 MNHEY and CDR2 SVGAGI. Trimming stripped 5 bases from V and 8 bases from J, with 18 bases between. The CDR3 nucleotides read TGTGCCAGCAGTAAACCGGGCCCTAGGGAGGGCTACACCTTC. Its translation is CASSKPGPREGYTF.

The chain joins TRBV28 to TRBJ1-2; 7 nucleotides match TRBD1. This CDR3 spans 15 amino acids. With 7 bases clipped from V and 8 bases from J, the junction kept 16 bases outside the gene matches. CDR1 is MDHEN and CDR2 is SYDVKM in the germline V gene. The CDR3 region is CASILEGGGIRGYTF. CDR3 in DNA: TGTGCCAGCATCTTGGAAGGGGGCGGTATACGGGGCTACACCTTC.

This chain uses TRBV5-1 with TRBJ1-2; no clear D gene. Trimming removed 0 bases from V and 0 bases from J, with 15 bases in between. The CDR3 length is 17 residues. The germline V gene has CDR1 SGHRS and CDR2 YFSETQ. In DNA, the CDR3 is TGCGCCAGCAGCTTGGTTCCAGGACTCATTTCTAACTATGGCTACACCTTC. This encodes CASSLVPGLISNYGYTF.

This sequence joins TRBV28 and TRBJ1-1; possibly TRBD1 for D (6 bases). Germline V gene lookup returns CDR1 MDHEN and CDR2 SYDVKM. V was shortened by 1 base and J by 1 base, with 10 bases between the two germline ends. The CDR3 has 15 amino acids. The CDR3, as DNA: TGTGCCAGCAGTTTATACGGGACACAGAACACTGAAGCTTTCTTT. It specifies CASSLYGTQNTEAFF. Full variable domain (missing parts from reference TRBV28 and TRBJ1-1): DVKVTQSSRYLVKRTGEKVFLECVQDMDHENMFWYRQDPGLGLRLIYFSYDVKMKEKGDIPEGYSVSREKKERFSLILESASTNQTSMYLCASSLYGTQNTEAFFGQGTRLTVV.

This sequence joins TRBV10-2 and TRBJ2-4; D gene uncertain. CDR3 length equals 14 residues. Germline CDR1 reads WSHSY; CDR2 reads SAAADI. The V and J ends lost 3 bases and 0 bases respectively, with 6 bases between them. The CDR3 nucleotides read TGCGCCAGCAGTGAATTGATAGCCAAAAACATTCAGTACTTC. Translating it yields CASSELIAKNIQYF.

CDR3 coding DNA: TGTGCCAGCACTAAGCGAGGATTACAAAACATTCAGTACTTC. Its protein product is CASTKRGLQNIQYF. The rearrangement joins TRBV6-6 to TRBJ2-4; D call uncertain. Deletions cut 7 bases from V and 5 bases from J, with 15 bases between. CDR3 length: 14 amino acids. Germline CDR1 is MNHNY and CDR2 is SVGAGI (reference sequence).

CDR3 protein: CASSEQGPGYTF. The CDR3 coding sequence is TGTGCCAGCAGCGAACAGGGTCCTGGCTACACCTTC. The chain combines TRBV5-4 with TRBJ1-2; D possibly corresponds to TRBD1 (6 bases). V was trimmed by 4 bases and J by 7 bases, leaving 11 bases between them. This CDR3 is built from 12 residues. CDR1 and CDR2 (germline): SGHNT, YYREEE (reference sequence).

This clone turned up a few times. This sequence joins TRBV11-2 and TRBJ2-1; TRBD2 agrees at 9 bases. This CDR3 contains 15 residues. Losses at the gene ends were 2 bases for V and 2 bases for J; bases not matched to a gene: 1. Germline CDR1 reads SGHAT; CDR2 reads FQNNGV. CDR3 amino acids: CASSLLAGAYNEQFF. The CDR3 DNA reads TGTGCCAGCAGCTTATTAGCGGGAGCCTACAATGAGCAGTTCTTC. Based on the CDR3 plus reference TRBV11-2 and TRBJ2-1, the full variable domain is EAGVAQSPRYKIIEKRQSVAFWCNPISGHATLYWYQQILGQGPKLLIQFQNNGVVDDSQLPKDRFSAERLKGVDSTLKIQPAKLEDSAVYLCASSLLAGAYNEQFFGPGTRLTVL.

This clone is a singleton in its sample. Other DNA sequences within the sample encode an identical CDR3. This chain uses TRBV18 with TRBJ2-7, with D tentatively TRBD2 (5 bases). Deletions cut 3 bases from V and 3 bases from J, with 9 bases between. Germline CDR1 reads KGHSH; CDR2 reads LQKENI. The CDR3 extends over 13 amino acids. CDR3 amino acids: CASSPSGNYEQYF. CDR3 DNA sequence: TGTGCCAGCTCACCCTCGGGAAACTACGAGCAGTACTTC.

This chain links TRBV19 with TRBJ2-4; no firm D call. The CDR3 extends over 14 amino acids. Germline lookup yields CDR1 LNHDA and CDR2 SQIVND (reference sequence). Trimming stripped 6 bases from V and 0 bases from J, with 9 bases between. The CDR3 DNA is TGTGCCAGTAGGGACGAGCTAGCCAAAAACATTCAGTACTTC. As protein: CASRDELAKNIQYF.

This clone was seen a handful of times. This rearrangement joins TRBV7-9 to TRBJ2-3; 7 positions match TRBD1. The CDR3 covers 14 residues. With V trimmed by 1 base and J by 5 bases, 3 bases remained unmatched. Germline V CDR1 and CDR2: SEHNR, FQNEAQ (reference sequence). In nucleotides, the CDR3 is TGTGCCAGCAGCTTAGAGGGGGACAGAGATACGCAGTATTTT. It encodes CASSLEGDRDTQYF.

The chain combines TRBV6-5 with TRBJ1-5; D gene unclear. The CDR3 length is 15 residues. Trimming pared 0 bases from V and 8 bases from J, leaving 14 bases between. CDR1 and CDR2 (germline): MNHEY, SVGAGI. CDR3 coding DNA: TGTGCCAGCAGTTACTCTGGATCTAAGGGTGAGCCCCAGCATTTT. Translation gives CASSYSGSKGEPQHF.

This clone occurred once. The chain is built from TRBV14 and TRBJ2-3; D is ambiguous. The CDR3 runs to 13 residues. CDR1 and CDR2 from the germline V gene are SGHDN and FVKESK. V shed 4 bases and J shed 2 bases, with 7 bases lying between them. The DNA for the CDR3 is TGTGCCAGCAGCCCCTTGACCACAGATACGCAGTATTTT. Translation: CASSPLTTDTQYF.

The genes are TRBV6-6 and TRBJ2-7; no clear D. The germline V gene encodes CDR1 MNHNY and CDR2 SVGAGI (reference sequence). Trimming took off 0 bases at V and 6 bases at J, with 9 bases between the two ends. This CDR3 contains 13 residues. CDR3 protein: CASSYSRRGEQYF. The CDR3 nucleotides are TGTGCCAGCAGTTACTCGAGACGTGGCGAGCAGTACTTC.

V gene TRBV11-3 combines with J gene TRBJ2-5; TRBD1 aligns across 7 bases. Germline assignment: CDR1 SGHNT and CDR2 YENEEA. J gave up 3 bases and V 3 bases, and 1 base lay outside the gene matches. The CDR3 has 13 residues. The DNA for the CDR3 is TGTGCCAGCAGCTTCCAGGGGGAAGAGACCCAGTACTTC. Translation gives CASSFQGEETQYF.

This chain connects TRBV5-1 to TRBJ2-7; tentative D call: TRBD2 (5 bases). V lost 4 bases, J lost 0 bases, and 14 bases lay in between. Germline loops: CDR1 SGHRS, CDR2 YFSETQ. The CDR3 is made up of 15 amino acids. The CDR3 nucleotides are TGCGCCAGCAGCCCGGTCGACGGACTCTCCTACGAGCAGTACTTC. Its translation: CASSPVDGLSYEQYF.

The rearrangement joins TRBV7-2 to TRBJ2-1, with a weak D call TRBD1 (5 bases). V gave up 2 bases and J gave up 9 bases, with 14 bases separating them. The CDR3 is made up of 14 amino acids. CDR1 SGHTA and CDR2 FQGNSA come from the germline V gene. This chain's CDR3 is CASSLIRSGREQFF. The DNA for the CDR3 is TGTGCCAGCAGCTTAATCCGGTCAGGGCGTGAGCAGTTCTTC.